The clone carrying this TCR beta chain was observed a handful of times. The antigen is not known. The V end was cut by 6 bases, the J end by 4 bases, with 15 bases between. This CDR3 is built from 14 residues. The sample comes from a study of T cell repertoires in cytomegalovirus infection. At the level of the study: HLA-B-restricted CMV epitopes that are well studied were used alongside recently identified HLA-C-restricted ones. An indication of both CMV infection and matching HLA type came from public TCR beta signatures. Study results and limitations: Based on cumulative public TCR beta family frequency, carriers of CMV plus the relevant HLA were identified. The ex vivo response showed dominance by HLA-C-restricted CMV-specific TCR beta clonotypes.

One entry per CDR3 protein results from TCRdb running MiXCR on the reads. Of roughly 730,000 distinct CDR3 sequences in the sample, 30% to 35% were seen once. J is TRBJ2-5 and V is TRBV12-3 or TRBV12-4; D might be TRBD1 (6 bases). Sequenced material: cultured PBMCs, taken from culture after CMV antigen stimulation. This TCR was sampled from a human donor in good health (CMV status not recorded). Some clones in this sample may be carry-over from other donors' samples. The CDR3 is CASSPRGSGETQYF. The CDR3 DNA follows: TGTGCCAGCAGCCCAAGGGGGAGTGGAGAGACCCAGTACTTC.